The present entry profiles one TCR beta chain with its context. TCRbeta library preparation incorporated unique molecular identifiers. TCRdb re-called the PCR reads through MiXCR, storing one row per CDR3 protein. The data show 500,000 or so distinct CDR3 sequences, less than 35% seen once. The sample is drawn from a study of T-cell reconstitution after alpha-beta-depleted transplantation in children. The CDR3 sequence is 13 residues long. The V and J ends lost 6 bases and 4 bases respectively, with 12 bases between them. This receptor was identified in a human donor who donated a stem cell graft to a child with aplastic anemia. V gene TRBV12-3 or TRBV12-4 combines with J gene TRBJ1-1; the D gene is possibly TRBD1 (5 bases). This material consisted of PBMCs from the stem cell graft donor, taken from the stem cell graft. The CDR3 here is CASSRGGPTEAFF. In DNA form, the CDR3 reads TGTGCCAGCAGCCGCGGGGGTCCCACTGAAGCTTTCTTT.